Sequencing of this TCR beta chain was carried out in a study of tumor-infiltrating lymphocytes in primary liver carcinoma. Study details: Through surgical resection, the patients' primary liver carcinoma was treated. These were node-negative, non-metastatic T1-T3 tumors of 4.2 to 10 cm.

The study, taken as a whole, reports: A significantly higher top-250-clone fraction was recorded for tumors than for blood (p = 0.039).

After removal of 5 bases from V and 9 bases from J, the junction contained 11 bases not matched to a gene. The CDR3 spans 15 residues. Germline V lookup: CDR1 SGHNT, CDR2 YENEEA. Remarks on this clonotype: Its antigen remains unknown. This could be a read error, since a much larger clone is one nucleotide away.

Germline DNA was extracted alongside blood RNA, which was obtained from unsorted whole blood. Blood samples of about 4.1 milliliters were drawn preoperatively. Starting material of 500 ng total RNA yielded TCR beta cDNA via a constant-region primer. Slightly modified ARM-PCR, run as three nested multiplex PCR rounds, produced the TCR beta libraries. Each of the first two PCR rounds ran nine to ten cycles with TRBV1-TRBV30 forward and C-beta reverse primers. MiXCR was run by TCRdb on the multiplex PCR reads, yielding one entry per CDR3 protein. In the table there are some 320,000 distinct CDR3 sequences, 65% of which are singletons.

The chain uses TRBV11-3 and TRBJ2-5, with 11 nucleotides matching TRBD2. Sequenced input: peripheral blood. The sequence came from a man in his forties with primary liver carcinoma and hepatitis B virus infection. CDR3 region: CASSTGLAVQGAQYF. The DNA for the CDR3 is TGTGCCAGCAGCACGGGACTAGCGGTCCAAGGGGCCCAGTACTTC.